This is a list of T cell receptor beta chains from one sample in a study of cytomegalovirus exposure and HLA in healthy donors. This table comes from immunoSEQ multiplex PCR, and its TCRdb copy is limited to in-frame clones, with some not included. The sample contains under 200,000 clones, around nine tenths of which appear only once. The sample consisted of PBMCs. These receptors were obtained from a woman aged 25 to 39 in good health and CMV-seronegative. Each CDR3 is given with its conserved first and last residue. The D gene is left open where the match is weak. The size field is filled for only some rows; it gives once, few, many or a size class.

clone_size	v_call	cdr3_length	d_call	j_call	cdr3_aa	cdr3_nt
.	TRBV10-1	17	.	TRBJ2-7	CASPFDSTGYRSYEQYF	TGCGCCAGCCCTTTCGACTCTACAGGGTACAGGTCCTACGAGCAGTACTTC
.	TRBV19	16	TRBD1	TRBJ2-1	CASSTEQGAWDNEQFF	TGTGCCAGTAGTACAGAACAGGGGGCGTGGGACAATGAGCAGTTCTTC
.	TRBV29-1	12	.	TRBJ1-2	CSVEDGAATANF	TGCAGCGTTGAAGATGGGGCCGCGACAGCGAACTTC
few	TRBV9	13	TRBD2	TRBJ2-1	CASSVDGGDEQFF	TGTGCCAGCAGCGTAGACGGGGGGGATGAGCAGTTCTTC
.	TRBV5-6	14	.	TRBJ2-5	CASSPPRNQETQYF	TGTGCCAGCAGCCCCCCCCGTAACCAAGAGACCCAGTACTTC
.	TRBV4-1	14	TRBD2	TRBJ2-3	CASSIREREDTQYF	TGCGCCAGCAGTATCAGGGAGCGGGAAGATACGCAGTATTTT
.	TRBV7-2	15	TRBD2	TRBJ2-1	CASSLVGTSGNEQFF	TGTGCCAGCAGCTTAGTGGGGACTAGTGGCAATGAGCAGTTCTTC
.	TRBV28	12	TRBD1	TRBJ1-1	CASSYGDRAQFF	TGTGCCAGCAGTTATGGGGACAGGGCGCAGTTCTTT
.	TRBV25-1	11	.	TRBJ2-3	CASSGGTTKYF	TGTGCCAGCAGTGGGGGGACAACGAAGTATTTT
.	TRBV28	16	TRBD2	TRBJ2-1	CASSLLRTSGYNEQFF	TGTGCCAGCAGTTTATTACGGACTAGCGGATACAATGAGCAGTTCTTC
.	TRBV7-9	13	.	TRBJ2-1	CASSHSSYNEQFF	TGTGCCAGCAGCCACAGCTCCTACAATGAGCAGTTCTTC
few	TRBV5-1	15	.	TRBJ2-7	CASSLGPEASNEQYF	TGCGCCAGCAGCTTGGGCCCAGAGGCCTCAAACGAGCAGTACTTC
.	TRBV9	12	.	TRBJ2-1	CASSLPGDEQFF	TGTGCCAGCAGCCTGCCGGGTGATGAGCAGTTCTTC
.	TRBV19	16	TRBD2	TRBJ2-3	CASSLERGAGTDTQYF	TGTGCCAGTAGTCTAGAGCGGGGGGCCGGCACAGATACGCAGTATTTT
.	TRBV28	11	.	TRBJ1-1	CASNYHTEAFF	TGTGCCAGCAACTACCACACTGAAGCTTTCTTT
.	TRBV27	14	.	TRBJ1-2	CASSSLQGNYGYTF	TGTGCCAGCAGTTCCCTCCAGGGCAACTATGGCTACACCTTC
.	TRBV7-9	14	TRBD2	TRBJ2-3	CASSFTSGLDTQYF	TGTGCCAGCAGCTTCACTAGCGGATTAGATACGCAGTATTTT
once	TRBV27	15	TRBD1	TRBJ2-7	CASSPLGTGNYEQYF	TGTGCCAGCAGTCCCCTCGGGACAGGGAATTACGAGCAGTACTTC
.	TRBV27	18	.	TRBJ1-5	CASSSKKEVSGSGQPQHF	TGTGCCAGCAGCTCAAAAAAGGAGGTTTCCGGGTCCGGTCAGCCCCAGCATTTT
.	TRBV19	17	.	TRBJ2-6	CASSPQGGGSGANVLTF	TGTGCCAGTAGCCCACAGGGGGGGGGCTCTGGGGCCAACGTCCTGACTTTC
.	TRBV2	13	.	TRBJ2-1	CATNRDSYNEQFF	TGTGCCACCAACCGGGACTCTTACAATGAGCAGTTCTTC
.	TRBV19	12	.	TRBJ2-1	CASSIGHREQFF	TGTGCCAGTAGTATAGGACACCGGGAGCAGTTCTTC
once	TRBV5-1	16	TRBD2	TRBJ2-2	CASSKTSGDGTGELFF	TGCGCCAGCAGCAAAACTAGCGGGGACGGCACCGGGGAGCTGTTTTTT
.	TRBV27	13	.	TRBJ2-7	CASSPRSGPEQYF	TGTGCCAGCAGTCCCCGTTCGGGTCCCGAGCAGTACTTC